Listed below are T cell receptor beta chains from one sample, sequenced in a study of blood T cell repertoires in COVID-19. Assay: immunoSEQ multiplex PCR; the TCRdb copy retains only in-frame clones and omits some. The sample lists over 12,000 clones; around 92% were seen once. Sequencing was done on a sample of peripheral blood. The receptors originated from a human donor with active COVID-19. The donor label of this sample is uncertain. Both conserved end residues are part of each CDR3. The D gene is left open where the match is weak. Size tells how often a clone was seen (once, few, many) or the class of an expanded clone, and some rows leave it out.

V gene	D gene	clone size	J gene	CDR3 DNA	CDR3 protein
TRBV27	-	once	TRBJ2-1	TGTGCCAGCACACCCGGACTGGATTACAATGAGCAGTTCTTC	CASTPGLDYNEQFF
TRBV6-5	-	-	TRBJ1-4	TGTGCCAGCAGCCCCCCGGGGACAACTAATGAAAAACTGTTTTTT	CASSPPGTTNEKLFF
TRBV6-2/TRBV6-3	-	-	TRBJ1-2	TGTGCCAGCAGTTACTCGGTGCCCGGCGGGGCCGGCTACACCTTC	CASSYSVPGGAGYTF
TRBV2	TRBD1	once	TRBJ2-5	TGTGCCAGCATACGACAGGGACAAGAGACCCAGTACTTC	CASIRQGQETQYF
TRBV19	-	-	TRBJ2-5	TGTGCCAGTAGTAGACGAGGGAATCCCCAAGAGACCCAGTACTTC	CASSRRGNPQETQYF
TRBV2	-	few	TRBJ1-1	TGTGCCAGCAGTGAAGCCCGCGCGACAGGCTCGGGGGCTTTCTTT	CASSEARATGSGAFF
TRBV28	-	-	TRBJ1-2	TGTGCCAGCAGCCCTATTGACAGGTCTAACTATGGCTACACCTTC	CASSPIDRSNYGYTF
TRBV29-1	-	-	TRBJ1-5	TGCAGCGTTGGCCACAGGGGCAATCAGCCCCAGCATTTT	CSVGHRGNQPQHF
TRBV18	TRBD1	-	TRBJ1-4	TGTGCCAGCTCACCATTGGGGACAGGGAGCGAAAAACTGTTTTTT	CASSPLGTGSEKLFF
TRBV5-6	-	-	TRBJ2-2	TGTGCCAGCAGCTTTGGTCAGGGTTTTTTCGGGGAGCTGTTTTTT	CASSFGQGFFGELFF
TRBV12-2	-	-	TRBJ2-7	TGTGCAAGTCGCTTAGCTTCCTTCGGGCAGGGCGGCCACGAGCAGTACTTC	CASRLASFGQGGHEQYF
TRBV28	TRBD1	once	TRBJ1-1	TGTGCCAGCAGCCGCCTCGCCAGGGGGGTAGCTTTCTTT	CASSRLARGVAFF
TRBV9	TRBD2	-	TRBJ2-7	TGTGCCAGCAGCGTAGATAGCGGGGGGCTCTCCCAGTACTTC	CASSVDSGGLSQYF
TRBV7-2	-	-	TRBJ2-7	TGTGCCAGCAGCTTGGTCATTAGCGGAGCCTACGAGCAGTACTTC	CASSLVISGAYEQYF
TRBV29-1	TRBD1	-	TRBJ1-1	TGCAGCGTCAAAAATTATGGGGCCGGGACAGTAAACGTTCCTGAAGGAGCTTTCTTT	CSVKNYGAGTVNVPEGAFF
TRBV28	-	-	TRBJ1-5	TGTGCCAGCAGTTTACCACAATTTAGCAATCAGCCCCAGCATTTT	CASSLPQFSNQPQHF
TRBV3-1/TRBV3-2	TRBD1	-	TRBJ2-7	TGTGCCAGCAGCCTGACCGGGACAGGGGAGGGCTCCTACGAGCAGTACTTC	CASSLTGTGEGSYEQYF
TRBV10-2	TRBD1	once	TRBJ2-3	TGCGCCAGCATCTCAGACAGGGGGCTTGATAGAGATACGCAGTATTTT	CASISDRGLDRDTQYF
TRBV6-7	TRBD1	-	TRBJ2-7	TGTGCCAGCATCGACGGGACAGGGTCGCGGGAGCAGTACTTC	CASIDGTGSREQYF
TRBV3-1/TRBV3-2	-	-	TRBJ2-2	TGTGCCAGCAGCCAAAGGGACACTGGAACGTGGGGGGAGCTGTTTTTT	CASSQRDTGTWGELFF
TRBV9	-	-	TRBJ1-1	TGTGCCAGCAGCACTAGCGGGCCAAGCTCTGAAGCTTTCTTT	CASSTSGPSSEAFF
TRBV6-5	-	-	TRBJ1-2	TGTGCCAGCAGCTATGGGCCAGGGAACTATGGCTACACCTTC	CASSYGPGNYGYTF
TRBV27	TRBD2	-	TRBJ2-5	TGTGCCAGCAGCGGAGCGGGGGGCGGTGAGACCCAGTACTTC	CASSGAGGGETQYF
TRBV5-1	TRBD1	-	TRBJ1-1	TGCGCCAGCAGCTTAACAGGGGGCTCGAACACTGAAGCTTTCTTT	CASSLTGGSNTEAFF
TRBV24-1	-	-	TRBJ2-7	TGTGCCACCAGTAAGGGGCAAACCTACGAGCAGTACTTC	CATSKGQTYEQYF
TRBV28	TRBD2	-	TRBJ2-7	TGTGCCAGCAGTTTCCCCCTCGGACTAGCGGGAAACTCCTACGAGCAGTACTTC	CASSFPLGLAGNSYEQYF
TRBV5-1	-	once	TRBJ2-1	TGCGCCAGCAGCTTGGTTTCCCGGCATCGGGGCAATGAGCAGTTCTTC	CASSLVSRHRGNEQFF
TRBV28	-	-	TRBJ1-2	TGTGCCAGCCAGGGCGGAGGCTACACCTTC	CASQGGGYTF
TRBV7-6	TRBD1	-	TRBJ2-2	TGTGCCAGCAGCTCTAGACAGGGGGCTTACACCGGGGAGCTGTTTTTT	CASSSRQGAYTGELFF
TRBV19	TRBD1	-	TRBJ1-6	TGTGCCAGTACTCCGGGACAGGATAATTCACCCCTCCACTTT	CASTPGQDNSPLHF
TRBV18	-	-	TRBJ1-5	TGTGCCAGCTCACCAACGGCAGCGAATCAGCCCCAGCATTTT	CASSPTAANQPQHF
TRBV5-4	TRBD1	-	TRBJ1-1	TGTGCCAGCAGCTTGCCCCTCACCGGGACAGGGAGGTCTGAAGCTTTCTTT	CASSLPLTGTGRSEAFF
TRBV5-1	TRBD1	-	TRBJ2-2	TGCGCCAGCAGCTCTCGGATGACAGGGGTGGGGACCTTGAACACCGGGGAGCTGTTTTTT	CASSSRMTGVGTLNTGELFF
TRBV2	-	-	TRBJ2-7	TGTGCCAGCAGACGACAGGAACCCTACGAGCAGTACTTC	CASRRQEPYEQYF
TRBV15	-	-	TRBJ2-1	TGTGCCACCAGCAGAGTAGCCCAGAGCTCCTACAATGAGCAGTTCTTC	CATSRVAQSSYNEQFF
TRBV5-1	-	-	TRBJ2-5	TGCGCCAGCAGCTTTTGGGGGCTTGAGGAGACCCAGTACTTC	CASSFWGLEETQYF
TRBV7-6	TRBD2	-	TRBJ2-5	TGTGCCAGCAGCTTATCGACTAGCGGAAAAGAGACCCAGTACTTC	CASSLSTSGKETQYF
TRBV5-6	-	-	TRBJ1-1	TGTGCCAGCAGCAACACCCCCAGGGGAATGAACACTGAAGCTTTCTTT	CASSNTPRGMNTEAFF
TRBV5-6	-	-	TRBJ1-5	TGTGCCAGCAGCACTTCCCGGGGAGCCCAGCATTTT	CASSTSRGAQHF
TRBV9	-	-	TRBJ1-1	TGTGCCAGCAGCCCCCGCGGGGGGAGGGGAGGTTTGACTGAAGCTTTCTTT	CASSPRGGRGGLTEAFF
TRBV6-5	-	few	TRBJ1-5	TGTGCCAGCAACACAGGGAATAGCAATCAGCCCCAGCATTTT	CASNTGNSNQPQHF
TRBV2	-	few	TRBJ1-3	TGTGCCAGCAGACTCGAGACAACTGGAAACACCATATATTTT	CASRLETTGNTIYF
TRBV7-9	TRBD1	few	TRBJ1-6	TGTGCCAGCAGCACCGGGACAGGGTTTATATCACCCCTCCACTTT	CASSTGTGFISPLHF
TRBV19	TRBD2	-	TRBJ2-1	TGTGCCAGTAAAGGGACTAGCGGGAGTATCAATGAGCAGTTCTTC	CASKGTSGSINEQFF
TRBV9	-	-	TRBJ2-1	TGTGCCAGCAGCGTTGACAGTGGGACTTCGAGCTCCTACAATGAGCAGTTCTTC	CASSVDSGTSSSYNEQFF
TRBV11-2	-	-	TRBJ1-1	TGTGCCAGCAGCTTCCCCGGAACAGGCCTTAAAGCTTTCTTT	CASSFPGTGLKAFF
TRBV2	TRBD2	-	TRBJ2-7	TGTGCCAGCAGTGAGGGTTGGCGGGCTAGCGGCTCCTACGAGCAGTACTTC	CASSEGWRASGSYEQYF
TRBV7-2	TRBD1	-	TRBJ2-7	TGTGCCAGCAGCCCCAGGGGGTTGTATTTAGGGCAGTACTTC	CASSPRGLYLGQYF
TRBV21-1	-	-	TRBJ2-7	TGTGCCAGCAGCAAAGTGTGGGGACTAGCGGGGTATTACGAGCAGTACTTC	CASSKVWGLAGYYEQYF